These 21 T cell receptor beta chains share one sample of origin, sequenced in a study of blood T cell repertoires in COVID-19. Sequenced by immunoSEQ multiplex PCR; TCRdb stores in-frame clones only, minus some. Of 140,000 or so clones listed, roughly 80% are singletons. The sample taken for sequencing was PBMCs or T cells enriched from blood (not recorded which). These receptors all stem from a woman aged 40 to 50 who had recovered from COVID-19.

This chain links TRBV25-1 with TRBJ2-5; 11 bases line up with TRBD2. Germline V gene lookup returns CDR1 MGHDK and CDR2 SYGVNS. The CDR3 runs to 17 residues. V lost 4 bases and J lost 6; bases outside the gene matches: 13. Here the CDR3 DNA reads TGTGCCAGCAGTGCTAGGGGGGTAGCGGGAGGGCAGCAGACCCAGTACTTC. It encodes CASSARGVAGGQQTQYF. The full variable domain, completed using reference TRBV25-1 and TRBJ2-5, is EADIYQTPRYLVIGTGKKITLECSQTMGHDKMYWYQQDPGMELHLIHYSYGVNSTEKGDLSSESTVSRIRTEHFPLTLESARPSHTSQYLCASSARGVAGGQQTQYFGPGTRLLVL.

The chain is built from TRBV2 and TRBJ1-3, with unresolved D. The CDR3 contains 17 residues. The V end was cut by 4 bases, the J end by 0 bases, with 16 bases between. Germline V gene sequence: CDR1 SNHLY, CDR2 FYNNEI. This CDR3 is CASSVEGSMSSGNTIYF. CDR3 nucleotide sequence: TGTGCCAGCAGTGTTGAGGGAAGCATGAGCTCTGGAAACACCATATATTTT. The entire variable domain, with the rest obtained from reference TRBV2 and TRBJ1-3, is as follows: EPEVTQTPSHQVTQMGQEVILRCVPISNHLYFYWYRQILGQKVEFLVSFYNNEISEKSEIFDDQFSVERPDGSNFTLKIRSTKLEDSAMYFCASSVEGSMSSGNTIYFGEGSWLTVV.

CDR3 DNA sequence: TGTGCCAGCAGTGTCTTCGGGGGAAAGCAGTTCTTC. Encoded protein: CASSVFGGKQFF. V usage is TRBV6-4 and J usage is TRBJ2-1, with TRBD2 as a possible D gene (6 bases). Germline CDR1 is MRHNA and CDR2 is SNTAGT. The CDR3 runs 12 residues. The V end was cut by 4 bases, the J end by 11 bases, with 12 bases between.

The chain links TRBV5-5 to TRBJ2-7; D remains ambiguous. Germline V CDR1 and CDR2: SGHKS, YYEKEE (reference sequence). The CDR3 totals 13 residues. V was shortened by 0 bases and J by 5 bases, with 9 bases between the two germline ends. CDR3 protein: CASSLGDFNEQYF. The CDR3 DNA reads as TGTGCCAGCAGCTTGGGCGATTTCAACGAGCAGTACTTC.

The chain uses TRBV14 and TRBJ2-1, with D perhaps matching TRBD1 (6 bases). The CDR3 contains 12 residues. Trimming removed 4 bases from V and 12 bases from J, with 13 bases in between. Germline V gene data show CDR1 as SGHDN and CDR2 as FVKESK. CDR3 sequence (DNA): TGTGCCAGCAGCCCCGACAGGTGGCGGCAGTTCTTC. This encodes CASSPDRWRQFF.

This clone has just one count. The chain employs TRBV5-1 and TRBJ1-1; D is ambiguous. Trimming took off 0 bases at V and 0 bases at J, with 12 bases between the two ends. The length of the CDR3 is 16 residues. The germline CDR1 and CDR2 sequences are SGHRS and YFSETQ. The CDR3 nucleotides read TGCGCCAGCAGCTTGGTTGGCATGGGCCTGAACACTGAAGCTTTCTTT. Residues: CASSLVGMGLNTEAFF.

As for this clone: Other DNA sequences of this sample code for an identical CDR3. The gene calls are TRBV4-1 and TRBJ2-7; the D gene is possibly TRBD2 (6 bases). Germline V gene lookup returns CDR1 MGHRA and CDR2 YSYEKL. V lost 1 base, J lost 0 bases, and 10 bases lay in between. The CDR3 spans 15 residues. Written as DNA, the CDR3 is TGCGCCAGCAGCCAAGCCCGGGGGAGCTCCTACGAGCAGTACTTC. Protein: CASSQARGSSYEQYF.

The chain recombines TRBV20-1 with TRBJ1-2; 9 bases match TRBD1. Trimming removed 3 bases from V and 7 bases from J; junction bases left unmatched: 12. CDR3 length equals 15 residues. Germline V gene sequence: CDR1 DFQATT, CDR2 SNEGSKA (reference sequence). The CDR3 coding sequence is TGCAGTGCTAGTAATACAGGGGGCCGTGTCGGTGGCTACACCTTC. This sequence encodes CSASNTGGRVGGYTF.

This clone has a single count. The chain carries TRBV5-1 and TRBJ1-3, with D possibly matching TRBD1 (5 bases). The CDR3 is made up of 13 amino acids. Per germline, CDR1 SGHRS and CDR2 YFSETQ. V lost 4 bases, J lost 3 bases, and 8 bases lay in between. CDR3 in DNA: TGCGCCAGCAGCCTACAGGATGGAAACACCATATATTTT. Protein sequence: CASSLQDGNTIYF.

This clone has only a few counts. The rearrangement joins TRBV27 to TRBJ1-2, with 8 nucleotides matching TRBD1. From germline, CDR1 is MNHEY and CDR2 SMNVEV (reference sequence). This CDR3 comprises 13 residues. V shed 5 bases, J shed 4 bases, and the junction held 3 bases outside the gene matches. CDR3 DNA: TGTGCCAGCAGTGAAACAGGGGGCTATGGCTACACCTTC. This sequence encodes CASSETGGYGYTF.

The CDR3 DNA reads TGTGCCAGCAGCCAAGGGCAGGGGTCGAATGAAAAACTGTTTTTT. Its translation is CASSQGQGSNEKLFF. The chain links TRBV3-1 (or the pseudogene TRBV3-2) to TRBJ1-4; weak D call: TRBD1 (6 bases). The V gene's germline CDR1 is LGHDT and CDR2 YNNKEL (reference sequence). The length of the CDR3 is 15 residues. The germline V and J ends were trimmed by 1 base and 5 bases, with 11 bases remaining between them.

The gene calls are TRBV6-5 and TRBJ2-1, with 14 bases lining up with TRBD2. With V trimmed by 0 bases and J by 8 bases, 3 bases remained unmatched. CDR1 and CDR2 from the germline V gene are MNHEY and SVGAGI. The CDR3 spans 16 residues. The CDR3 nucleotides are TGTGCCAGCAGTTACTCGGGGACTAGCGGGGGCGATGAGCAGTTCTTC. It yields the protein CASSYSGTSGGDEQFF.

This chain joins TRBV7-9 and TRBJ1-2; 8 nucleotides match TRBD1. V lost 1 base to trimming and J lost 3 bases; unmatched junction nucleotides: 1. Germline CDR1 reads SEHNR; CDR2 reads FQNEAQ (reference sequence). This CDR3 has 14 residues. The CDR3 bases are TGTGCCAGCAGCTTAGACAGGGGGGACTATGGCTACACCTTC. It is translated as CASSLDRGDYGYTF. Combining the CDR3 with reference TRBV7-9 and TRBJ1-2 gives the whole variable domain DTGVSQNPRHKITKRGQNVTFRCDPISEHNRLYWYRQTLGQGPEFLTYFQNEAQLEKSRLLSDRFSAERPKGSFSTLEIQRTEQGDSAMYLCASSLDRGDYGYTFGSGTRLTVV.

The gene calls are TRBV6-2 or TRBV6-3 and TRBJ1-5; 9 bases are shared with TRBD1. The CDR3 is 16 amino acids. The germline CDR1 and CDR2 sequences are MNHEY and SVGEGT. V lost 6 bases and J lost 2; bases outside the gene matches: 8. CDR3 DNA sequence: TGTGCCAGCAGCCCCACGACAGGGGGAGGCAATCAGCCCCAGCATTTT. Its protein is CASSPTTGGGNQPQHF.

In this sample, this clone turned up once. The chain couples TRBV4-1 to TRBJ1-1; D is unresolved. The CDR3 extends over 13 amino acids. Germline CDR1 MGHRA, CDR2 YSYEKL. Trimming removed 3 bases at V and 6 bases at J, with 11 bases between. CDR3 DNA sequence: TGCGCCAGCAGCCATGGGGAGCAAGCTGAAGCTTTCTTT. It yields the protein CASSHGEQAEAFF.

Here the CDR3 reads CASSLNSLPNQPQHF. The CDR3 DNA sequence: TGTGCCAGCAGCCTGAACAGCTTGCCTAATCAGCCCCAGCATTTT. The J gene is TRBJ1-5, the V gene TRBV11-2; D is ambiguous. Per germline, CDR1 SGHAT and CDR2 FQNNGV. The CDR3 has 15 residues. Trimming cost V 5 bases and J 4 bases, with 15 bases left between them.

This sequence joins TRBV9 and TRBJ2-3; TRBD2 agrees at 9 bases. This CDR3 has 17 amino acids. V lost 0 bases to trimming and J lost 3 bases; unmatched junction nucleotides: 8. The V gene's germline CDR1 is SGDLS and CDR2 YYNGEE. This CDR3 reads CASSVEGAGGITDTQYF. CDR3 DNA: TGTGCCAGCAGCGTAGAGGGGGCGGGAGGGATTACAGATACGCAGTATTTT.

The rearrangement joins TRBV19 to TRBJ2-1; tentatively, D is TRBD1 (6 bases). Between the trimmed V and J ends, which lost 8 bases and 1 base, there was a span of 6 bases. This CDR3 is built from 12 residues. Germline V CDR1 and CDR2: LNHDA, SQIVND (reference sequence). The CDR3 loop reads CASGQSYNEQFF. The DNA of the CDR3 is TGTGCCAGTGGACAGTCCTACAATGAGCAGTTCTTC. Using reference TRBV19 and TRBJ2-1 for the parts outside the CDR3, the full variable domain is DGGITQSPKYLFRKEGQNVTLSCEQNLNHDAMYWYRQDPGQGLRLIYYSQIVNDFQKGDIAEGYSVSREKKESFPLTVTSAQKNPTAFYLCASGQSYNEQFFGPGTRLTVL.

The J gene is TRBJ1-4, the V gene TRBV6-5; 9 nucleotides align to TRBD1. The CDR3 runs 15 residues. Trimming took 2 bases from V and 7 from J; bases not matched to a gene: 5. Germline values: CDR1 MNHEY, CDR2 SVGAGI. CDR3 region: CASSYRGQGGEKLFF. CDR3 bases: TGTGCCAGCAGTTACAGGGGACAGGGAGGTGAAAAACTGTTTTTT.

The chain joins TRBV27 to TRBJ2-7; weak D call: TRBD2 (5 bases). Trimming removed 2 bases at V and 5 bases at J, with 10 bases between. The CDR3 sequence is 13 residues long. CDR1 is MNHEY and CDR2 is SMNVEV in the germline V gene (reference sequence). The CDR3: CASSLVSRDEQYF. The DNA for the CDR3 is TGTGCCAGCAGTTTAGTCTCGCGGGACGAGCAGTACTTC.

This clone was observed a few times. The gene calls are TRBV6-1 and TRBJ2-7, with D maybe TRBD2 (6 bases). The ends were cut back, 1 base at V and 0 bases at J, with 16 bases in the middle. Germline assignment: CDR1 MNHNS and CDR2 SASEGT. This CDR3 has 17 residues. The CDR3: CASSEGLKSGSSYEQYF. CDR3 bases: TGTGCCAGCAGTGAAGGGCTAAAGAGCGGGTCCTCCTACGAGCAGTACTTC.